The clone carrying this T cell receptor (beta chain) was observed at least ten times. One entry per CDR3 protein, called by TCRdb with MiXCR from the reads. The data hold about 250,000 distinct CDR3 sequences, with roughly 6.5% observed a single time. The V gene's germline CDR1 is SGHTA and CDR2 FQGNSA. V was cut by 0 bases and J by 2 bases, with 15 bases left in between. The CDR3 spans 17 residues. The sample belongs to a study of T cell repertoires in cytomegalovirus infection. The V gene is TRBV7-2, the J gene TRBJ2-3; D uncertain. Sequencing input: PBMCs. The TCR comes from a human donor in good health (CMV status not recorded). Some clones in this sample may be carry-over from other donors' samples. This CDR3 is CASSLAWGTLHTDTQYF. CDR3 nucleotide sequence: TGTGCCAGCAGCTTAGCGTGGGGAACCTTACACACAGATACGCAGTATTTT.